This entry features one T cell receptor beta chain sequence. The antigen remains undetermined. The table came from immunoSEQ multiplex PCR; TCRdb's copy has only in-frame clones and leaves some out. The sample includes around 2.1 million clones, 90% to 97% of them seen just once. This specimen belongs to a study of shared clonotypes between healthy human individuals. The overall study: Three plates were used per donor for CD4 naive, three for CD4 memory, two for CD8 naive and one for CD8 memory.

CDR3 length: 14 amino acids. The ends were cut back, 3 bases at V and 5 bases at J, with 11 bases in the middle. Germline loops: CDR1 SNHLY, CDR2 FYNNEI. Points from the study as a whole: The four-donor shared clonotypes exceeded non-shared clonotypes in generation probability, with non-shared ones scoring lower. Among donors, sharing of clonotypes was expected to be affected by sequencing depth. Blood alone was sampled, and tissue repertoires likely differ.

The chain recombines TRBV2 with TRBJ2-1; D is unresolved. Sequencing was carried out using naive CD4+ T cells sorted from blood. Subset denoted: CD45RA+ positively selected. The TCR originated in a man between 18 and 35 years old in good health. CDR3 loop: CASSDWATHNEQFF. CDR3 nucleotide sequence: TGTGCCAGCAGTGATTGGGCCACCCACAATGAGCAGTTCTTC.